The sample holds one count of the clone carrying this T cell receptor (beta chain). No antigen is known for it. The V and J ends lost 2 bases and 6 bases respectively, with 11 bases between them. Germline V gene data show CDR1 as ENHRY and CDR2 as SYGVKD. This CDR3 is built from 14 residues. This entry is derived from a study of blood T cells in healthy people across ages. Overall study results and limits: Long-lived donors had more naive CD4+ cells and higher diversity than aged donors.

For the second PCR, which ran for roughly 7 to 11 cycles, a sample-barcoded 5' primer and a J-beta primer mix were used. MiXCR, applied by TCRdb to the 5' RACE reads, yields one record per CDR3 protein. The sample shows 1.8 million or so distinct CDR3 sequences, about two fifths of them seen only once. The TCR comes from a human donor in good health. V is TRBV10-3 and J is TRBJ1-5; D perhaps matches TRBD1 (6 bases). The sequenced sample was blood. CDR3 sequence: CAISEGEGGQPQHF. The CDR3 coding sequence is TGTGCCATCAGTGAGGGGGAGGGGGGTCAGCCCCAGCATTTT.